This TCR beta chain was sequenced during a study of shared clonotypes between healthy human individuals. Study-wide context: There were three CD4 naive, three CD4 memory, two CD8 naive and one CD8 memory plates per donor.

Samples underwent the assay at deep level. Here immunoSEQ multiplex PCR was the method, and the copy in TCRdb shows in-frame clones only, minus some. The sample records 800,000 to 950,000 clones, about 96% being singletons. To note about this clone: Its antigen remains unidentified.

The naive CD8 fraction comprised CD45RO-negative cells positively selected for CCR7 and excluded terminally differentiated effector memory CD45RA+ cells. General study findings and limits: Shared clonotypes across all four donors exceeded non-shared ones in generation probability.

With 2 bases clipped from V and 5 bases from J, the junction kept 9 bases outside the gene matches. Germline V gene sequence: CDR1 SGHAT, CDR2 FQNNGV. The CDR3 contains 16 residues. The rearrangement joins TRBV11-2 to TRBJ2-3; 8 positions match TRBD1. Material: naive CD8+ T cells sorted from blood. This TCR was sampled from a man aged 25-40 years in good health. CDR3 protein: CASSLIPGQGLDTQYF. CDR3 DNA sequence: TGTGCCAGCAGCTTAATTCCCGGACAGGGTTTAGATACGCAGTATTTT.